This TCR beta chain was found in a study of identical twins' blood T cells. This clonotype appeared a few times. Its target is not known. Per germline, CDR1 DFQATT and CDR2 SNEGSKA (reference sequence). This CDR3 is 13 amino acids long. The V end lost 3 bases, the J end lost 0 bases, and 7 bases lay between the germline ends. Authors' methods: Clonotypes per individual ranged from about 95,000 to nearly 500,000. Via MiXCR, TCRdb re-called the 5' RACE reads, giving one row per CDR3 protein. For this entry, the V and J calls and clone size follow TCRdb and not the study's own pipeline. The sample has around 380,000 distinct CDR3 sequences, 25% to 35% seen once. Study conclusions and caveats: Twin similarity might stem from environmental factors, not only genetics. Abundant TCRbeta CDR3s overlapped more between twins than with unrelated donors.

The sample was PBMCs. The rearrangement uses TRBV20-1 and TRBJ2-3; D is uncertain. This clonotype was obtained from a woman between 18 and 50 years old in good health. CDR3 residues: CSASYHSTDTQYF. The DNA of the CDR3 is TGCAGTGCTAGCTACCATAGCACAGATACGCAGTATTTT.